This T cell receptor beta chain derives from a study of cytomegalovirus exposure and HLA in healthy donors. Germline-derived CDR1 and CDR2 are SGHRS and YFSETQ. V was pared by 2 bases and J by 1 base, with 10 bases between. This CDR3 comprises 14 residues. The PCR ran on 60 Vbeta and 13 Jbeta primers. Sequenced by immunoSEQ multiplex PCR; TCRdb stores in-frame clones only, minus some. The table shows over 150,000 clones, with 82% occurring only once. This receptor was identified in a boy younger than 10 in good health and CMV-seronegative. The J gene is TRBJ2-7, the V gene TRBV5-1; perhaps TRBD2 as D (5 bases). Sequenced material: PBMCs. The CDR3 is CASSLFGESYEQYF. In DNA form, the CDR3 reads TGCGCCAGCAGCTTATTCGGGGAGTCCTACGAGCAGTACTTC.